These T cell receptor beta chains were read from a single sample in a study of blood T cells in healthy people across ages. From the 5' RACE reads, TCRdb called clonotypes with MiXCR, one entry per CDR3 protein. The sample shows 1.5 million or so distinct CDR3 sequences, approximately 40% of them seen only once. Sample: blood. All receptors derive from a woman aged 18-29 years in good health. Each CDR3 is given with its conserved first and last residue. The D gene is left open where the match is weak. Not all rows give a size; the values are once, few, many and, for expanded clones, a class.

d_call	v_call	j_call	clone_size	cdr3_aa	cdr3_nt
.	TRBV6-5	TRBJ2-3	few	CASSLQGILTDTQYF	TGTGCCAGCAGTTTACAGGGAATCCTCACAGATACGCAGTATTTT
TRBD1	TRBV10-3	TRBJ2-1	few	CAAGQGAYEQFF	TGTGCCGCCGGACAGGGGGCCTATGAGCAGTTCTTC
.	TRBV5-1	TRBJ2-3	few	CASTRDGDSTDTQYF	TGCGCCAGCACCAGGGACGGCGATAGCACAGATACGCAGTATTTT
.	TRBV29-1	TRBJ2-2	few	CSVPGGQRNTGELFF	TGCAGCGTTCCCGGAGGACAAAGAAACACCGGGGAGCTGTTTTTT
.	TRBV3-1	TRBJ2-1	.	CASSQVRAAYNEQFF	TGTGCCAGCAGCCAAGTAAGGGCGGCGTACAATGAGCAGTTCTTC
.	TRBV2	TRBJ2-3	few	CASITDTQYF	TGTGCCAGCATCACAGATACGCAGTATTTT
.	TRBV12-5	TRBJ2-1	.	CASGFEGTPYNEQFF	TGTGCTAGTGGTTTTGAGGGGACGCCCTACAATGAGCAGTTCTTC
TRBD1	TRBV6-5	TRBJ2-5	.	CARSKERGQQETQYF	TGTGCCAGATCGAAGGAGAGGGGGCAACAAGAGACCCAGTACTTC
.	TRBV3-1	TRBJ1-2	.	CASGPGFNYGYTF	TGTGCCAGCGGCCCGGGATTTAACTATGGCTACACCTTC
.	TRBV12-3/TRBV12-4	TRBJ2-3	once	CASTPFTDTQYF	TGTGCCAGCACCCCGTTCACCGATACGCAGTATTTT
.	TRBV7-2	TRBJ2-7	many	CASSLGGASYEQYF	TGTGCCAGCAGTTTAGGGGGGGCCTCCTACGAGCAGTACTTC
.	TRBV12-3/TRBV12-4	TRBJ2-3	many	CASSLASTDTQYF	TGTGCCAGCAGCTTAGCGAGCACAGATACGCAGTATTTT
.	TRBV20-1	TRBJ1-5	.	CSARDRVGFSNQPQHF	TGCAGTGCTAGAGATCGAGTGGGGTTCAGCAATCAGCCCCAGCATTTT
.	TRBV7-8	TRBJ2-5	.	CASSRGGAGETQYF	TGTGCCAGCAGCAGAGGAGGCGCGGGAGAGACCCAGTACTTC
.	TRBV5-1	TRBJ2-5	.	CASRYSGAKTQYF	TGCGCCAGCAGATATAGCGGAGCGAAGACCCAGTACTTC
TRBD2	TRBV7-8	TRBJ2-3	.	CASSLAGTSGSTQYF	TGTGCCAGCAGCTTAGCGGGGACTAGCGGGAGTACGCAGTATTTT
TRBD2	TRBV13	TRBJ2-7	few	CASSLGGLATDEQYF	TGTGCCAGCAGCTTAGGGGGACTAGCCACCGACGAGCAGTACTTC